This entry concerns a single T cell receptor beta chain. Authors' analysis steps: For nucleated cells, counts were estimated from reference gene primer amplification. Sequencing was performed with immunoSEQ multiplex PCR; in TCRdb, only in-frame clones are kept and a portion is missing. V and J calls plus clone size are reproduced from that table; the DNA served to infer D and trimming. The repertoire holds 130,000 to 150,000 clones, with roughly 85% as singletons. This record belongs to a study of blood T cell repertoires in COVID-19. Study-wide background: Acute and convalescent COVID-19 samples came from the United States, Italy and Spain. PBMCs, B-cell-depleted T cells, or T cells were the source of the cDNA or gDNA that made up the material.

Trimming removed 2 bases at V and 0 bases at J, with 14 bases between. The CDR3 extends over 16 amino acids. Per germline, CDR1 GTSNPN and CDR2 SVGIG (reference sequence). The chain uses TRBV30 and TRBJ1-5, with D tentatively TRBD1 (5 bases). This TCR derives from a man aged 60 to 75 with acute or convalescent COVID-19. The sequenced sample consisted of peripheral blood. The CDR3 protein is CAWSPPGPYSNQPQHF. The DNA for the CDR3 is TGTGCCTGGAGTCCCCCAGGGCCTTATAGCAATCAGCCCCAGCATTTT.